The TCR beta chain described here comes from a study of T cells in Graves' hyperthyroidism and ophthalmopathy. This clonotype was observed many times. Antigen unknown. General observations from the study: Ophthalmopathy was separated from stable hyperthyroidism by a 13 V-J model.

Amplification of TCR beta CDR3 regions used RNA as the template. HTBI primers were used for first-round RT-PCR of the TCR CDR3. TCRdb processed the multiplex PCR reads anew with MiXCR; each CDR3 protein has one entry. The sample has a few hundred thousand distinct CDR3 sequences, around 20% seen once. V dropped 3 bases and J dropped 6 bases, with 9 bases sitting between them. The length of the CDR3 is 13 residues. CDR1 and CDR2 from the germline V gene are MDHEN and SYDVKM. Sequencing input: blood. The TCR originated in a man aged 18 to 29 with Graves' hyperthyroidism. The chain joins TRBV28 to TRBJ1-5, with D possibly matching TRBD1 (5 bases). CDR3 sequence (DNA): TGTGCCAGCAGTTTCAGGGTTGCTCAGCCCCAGCATTTT. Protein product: CASSFRVAQPQHF.